These 29 T cell receptor beta chains originate from one sample sequenced in a study of tumor-infiltrating lymphocytes in oesophageal squamous cell carcinoma. TCRdb re-called the PCR reads with MiXCR, one entry per CDR3 protein. The data show 20,000 to 25,000 distinct CDR3 sequences, more than 35% seen once. The specimen was esophageal tumor tissue. The receptors derive from a male donor with esophageal squamous cell carcinoma.

This clonotype was picked up many times. Germline and junction disagree at one end, which may indicate a read error. The CDR3 nucleotides read TGCGCCAGCAGCTTGGCTTTCGGCCAAGGAACCGGGGAGCTGTTTTTT. This translates into CASSLAFGQGTGELFF. V gene TRBV5-4 combines with J gene TRBJ2-2; D not resolved. Germline V gives CDR1 SGHNT, CDR2 YYREEE (reference sequence). There are 16 residues in the CDR3.

This clonotype was detected a few times. The chain combines TRBV12-3 or TRBV12-4 with TRBJ2-1; 9 nucleotides agree with TRBD2. J was trimmed by 4 bases and V by 4 bases; bases with no gene match: 8. The CDR3 has 16 amino acids. CDR3: CASSSFLAGAYNEQFF. Written as DNA, the CDR3 is TGTGCCAGCAGTTCCTTTTTAGCGGGGGCTTACAATGAGCAGTTCTTC.

A remark on this clonotype: This sequence may be a read error, since a much larger clone differs from it by one base. This chain connects TRBV10-3 to TRBJ2-3; D may be TRBD2 (6 bases). V dropped 0 bases and J dropped 14 bases, with 15 bases sitting between them. CDR3 length: 13 residues. Germline CDR1 reads ENHRY; CDR2 reads SYGVKD. CDR3 protein: CAISESGLRELYF. CDR3 in DNA: TGTGCCATCAGTGAGTCAGGCCTCCGGGAGCTGTATTTT.

This chain connects TRBV5-8 to TRBJ1-1, with 9 bases identical to TRBD1. CDR1 and CDR2 (germline): SGHTS, YDEGEE. With V trimmed by 9 bases and J by 5 bases, 5 bases remained unmatched. This CDR3 is built from 12 residues. CDR3 protein: CATGQGRTEAFF. In nucleotides, the CDR3 is TGTGCCACGGGACAGGGAAGGACTGAAGCTTTCTTT.

Ten or more counts support this clonotype. The rearrangement links TRBV12-3 or TRBV12-4 to TRBJ1-2, with 8 bases identical to TRBD1. The V gene end was trimmed by 8 bases and the J gene end by 4 bases; junction bases not matched to a gene: 6. The CDR3 is 13 amino acids. The CDR3 DNA is TGTGCCAGCGCTTATGGGACAGGCTATGGCTACACCTTC. Protein: CASAYGTGYGYTF.

In its sample, this clonotype was seen a few times. This rearrangement joins TRBV24-1 to TRBJ2-3, with 7 bases matching TRBD2. Germline assignment: CDR1 KGHDR and CDR2 SFDVKD. The CDR3 contains 14 residues. V was pared by 5 bases and J by 14 bases, with 15 bases of the junction left unmatched. The CDR3 region is CATSVGGVSGELYF. The CDR3 DNA reads as TGTGCCACCAGTGTGGGAGGGGTTTCCGGGGAGCTGTATTTT.

In its sample, this clonotype was seen many times. The chain links TRBV6-1 to TRBJ2-7; D gene ambiguous. Germline V gives CDR1 MNHNS, CDR2 SASEGT. There are 14 residues in the CDR3. Trimming removed 8 bases at V and 3 bases at J, with 17 bases between. The CDR3 here is CASQALASFYEQYF. The CDR3, as DNA: TGTGCCAGCCAAGCCCTGGCCTCATTCTACGAGCAGTACTTC.

This clonotype has ten or more counts. The rearrangement uses TRBV6-4 and TRBJ2-1; 10 bases agree with TRBD1. CDR1 and CDR2 from the germline V gene are MRHNA and SNTAGT. The V segment lost 6 bases and the J segment 6 bases; nucleotides outside the gene matches: 8. This CDR3 has 15 residues. This CDR3 reads CASSDRDRGLNEQFF. The CDR3 nucleotides are TGTGCCAGCAGCGACCGGGACAGGGGCCTCAATGAGCAGTTCTTC.

The table lists this clonotype with a few counts. The germline gene is not matched at one end of the junction; a read error may be the cause. The chain has TRBV5-6 and TRBJ2-1; D is perhaps TRBD1 (6 bases). The CDR3 totals 13 residues. The germline CDR1 and CDR2 sequences are SGHDT and YYEEEE. The CDR3 sequence: CASSLGVSTGRYF. The CDR3, as DNA: TGTGCCAGCAGCCTAGGGGTGTCGACAGGACGGTACTTC. The full variable domain, in which reference TRBV5-6 and TRBJ2-1 provide the parts outside the CDR3, is DAGVTQSPTHLIKTRGQQVTLRCSPKSGHDTVSWYQQALGQGPQFIFQYYEEEERQRGNFPDRFSGHQFPNYSSELNVNALLLGDSALYLCASSLGVSTGRYFGPGTRLTVL.

The table lists this clonotype with many counts. This sequence joins TRBV5-1 and TRBJ1-1; D may be TRBD1 (5 bases). V gave up 0 bases and J gave up 4 bases, with 7 bases separating them. The CDR3 has 13 residues. Looked up from germline, CDR1 is SGHRS and CDR2 is YFSETQ. The CDR3 protein is CASSLAGVTEAFF. CDR3 coding DNA: TGCGCCAGCAGCTTGGCGGGGGTCACTGAAGCTTTCTTT.

This clonotype was counted between two and nine times. The chain has TRBV7-2 and TRBJ2-1; D call uncertain. Trimming stripped 4 bases from V and 0 bases from J, with 10 bases between. The CDR3 has 15 amino acids. Per germline, CDR1 SGHTA and CDR2 FQGNSA. CDR3: CASSSDLFSYNEQFF. The CDR3 bases are TGTGCCAGCAGCTCAGACTTGTTCTCCTACAATGAGCAGTTCTTC.

This rearrangement joins TRBV28 to TRBJ2-3; TRBD2 agrees at 11 bases. J was trimmed by 11 bases and V by 4 bases; bases with no gene match: 11. CDR3 length: 15 amino acids. CDR1 is MDHEN, CDR2 SYDVKM, per germline. DNA of the CDR3: TGTGCCAGCAGTTCCGGGACTAGCGGTTTCTACGAGCAGTATTTT. It encodes CASSSGTSGFYEQYF.

The genes are TRBV5-1 and TRBJ2-1, with TRBD1 identical over 10 bases. The DNA end is more similar to TRBJ2-7, so the J call may be wrong. The germline V gene encodes CDR1 SGHRS and CDR2 YFSETQ. The CDR3 has 14 amino acids. CDR3 protein: CASSTGQGYYEQYF. As DNA, the CDR3 is TGCGCCAGCAGTACGGGACAGGGGTACTACGAGCAGTACTTC.

By share, this clonotype ranks as medium-sized (0.01 to 0.1%). The rearrangement links TRBV10-2 to TRBJ1-1; TRBD1 matches 7 bases. This CDR3 is built from 14 residues. V shed 6 bases and J 0 bases; nucleotides not matched to a gene: 4. CDR1 and CDR2 from the germline V gene are WSHSY and SAAADI. The chain's CDR3 is CASRGQTMNTEAFF. Here the CDR3 DNA reads TGCGCCAGCAGGGGACAGACTATGAACACTGAAGCTTTCTTT.

The chain is built from TRBV7-6 and TRBJ2-7; the D gene could be TRBD1 or TRBD2 (5 bases each). V lost 5 bases and J lost 6, with 17 bases in between. CDR1 SGHVS and CDR2 FNYEAQ come from the germline V gene. The CDR3 consists of 14 residues. Here the CDR3 DNA reads TGTGCCAGCAGCAGACGGGACCGGGCTGGCGAGCAGTACTTC. Translation: CASSRRDRAGEQYF.

The chain employs TRBV5-4 and TRBJ2-7, with TRBD1 matching 7 bases. TRBJ2-1 matches the DNA end more closely, so the J call is doubtful. Looked up from germline, CDR1 is SGHNT and CDR2 is YYREEE (reference sequence). The CDR3 runs to 16 residues. CDR3 in DNA: TGTGCCAGCAGCGATTTGGGACAGAGCTCCTACAATGAGCAGTTCTTC. Amino acid sequence: CASSDLGQSSYNEQFF.

The gene calls are TRBV6-1 and TRBJ1-1; 9 nucleotides align to TRBD1. Germline V CDR1 and CDR2: MNHNS, SASEGT. The CDR3 has 13 amino acids. V lost 5 bases and J lost 3; bases outside the gene matches: 1. This CDR3 reads CASSRTGDTEAFF. In nucleotides, the CDR3 is TGTGCCAGCAGTCGGACAGGGGACACTGAAGCTTTCTTT.

This clonotype appeared a single time. The conserved phenylalanine or tryptophan is not found at the CDR3 terminus, so this likely reflects a read error. The DNA is omitted, as the CDR3 cannot be located on it reliably, and the CDR3 follows TCRdb's listing. The J gene is TRBJ2-1, the V gene TRBV6-8; TRBD1 reflects the table's D call only, with no check against the DNA. Germline CDR1 and CDR2: MNHGY and SAAAGT. The CDR3 length is 15 residues, termini included. The chain's CDR3 is CASRSTGGYGYTFGS.

This clonotype occurred a few times. This chain links TRBV12-3 or TRBV12-4 with TRBJ2-5, with 10 bases aligning to TRBD2. The ends lost 6 bases at V and 11 bases at J; junction bases unmatched: 18. There are 16 residues in the CDR3. This chain's CDR3 is CASRPSGSRGYNEQYF. The CDR3 DNA reads TGTGCCAGCAGACCTAGCGGGAGTAGGGGTTACAATGAGCAGTACTTC.

The sample holds many counts of this clonotype. The chain recombines TRBV6-2 or TRBV6-3 with TRBJ1-5; D remains unclear. The V gene lost 5 bases and the J gene lost 0 bases, with 17 bases spanning the gap. CDR3 size: 17 residues. Germline V CDR1 and CDR2: MNHEY, SVGEGT. Written as DNA, the CDR3 is TGTGCCAGCAGTCAACACCGGGGAGGGTATAGCAATCAGCCCCAGCATTTT. Translated: CASSQHRGGYSNQPQHF.

This clonotype appeared many times. The V gene is TRBV6-1, the J gene TRBJ2-1; 9 nucleotides agree with TRBD1. The CDR3 is 16 residues long. The V segment lost 6 bases and the J segment 4 bases; nucleotides outside the gene matches: 10. The germline gives CDR1 MNHNS, CDR2 SASEGT. The CDR3 sequence is CASRNRGRLEYNEQFF. In DNA form, the CDR3 reads TGTGCCAGCAGAAACAGGGGGCGTCTAGAATACAATGAGCAGTTCTTC.

Only a few counts were recorded for this clonotype. This chain connects TRBV7-2 to TRBJ1-2, with 7 nucleotides matching TRBD1. The V gene's germline CDR1 is SGHTA and CDR2 FQGNSA. The V gene end was trimmed by 4 bases and the J gene end by 4 bases; junction bases not matched to a gene: 3. The CDR3 is 13 amino acids. CDR3 region: CASSWDSLYGYTF. CDR3 nucleotide sequence: TGTGCCAGCAGCTGGGACAGCCTCTATGGCTACACCTTC.

In this sample, this clonotype turned up a few times. Just one base apart from a much larger clone, this may be a read error. The V call is TRBV28, the J call TRBJ2-7; 8 bases are shared with TRBD2. The closer fit of TRBJ2-1 to the DNA end suggests the J call may be wrong. This CDR3 contains 13 residues. The V gene's germline CDR1 is MDHEN and CDR2 SYDVKM. CDR3 sequence reads: CASRPGLVYEQFF. The CDR3 DNA reads TGTGCCAGCAGGCCGGGACTAGTGTACGAGCAGTTCTTC.

This clonotype has a single count. This rearrangement joins TRBV7-8 to TRBJ2-3; 10 bases agree with TRBD1. With V trimmed by 5 bases and J by 2 bases, 4 bases remained unmatched. The CDR3 spans 15 residues. From germline, CDR1 is SGHVS and CDR2 FQNEAQ. Here the CDR3 reads CASSRQGAVTDTQYF. Here the CDR3 DNA reads TGTGCCAGCAGCCGACAGGGGGCCGTCACAGATACGCAGTATTTT.

This clonotype appeared many times. This rearrangement joins TRBV11-3 to TRBJ2-7, with D possibly being TRBD2 (6 bases). Trimming cost V 4 bases and J 3 bases, with 10 bases left between them. In germline, CDR1 is SGHNT, CDR2 YENEEA. This CDR3 has 13 residues. The CDR3 spells CASSSGLRYEQYF. CDR3 nucleotide sequence: TGTGCCAGCAGCTCGGGACTCCGCTACGAGCAGTACTTC.

Comment on this clonotype: One end of the junction varies from germline; a read error may be responsible. The CDR3 nucleotides read TGTGCCAGCAGCCCGGGGGACGTCAGGCCCTACGATGAGCAGTTCTTC. Amino acid sequence: CASSPGDVRPYDEQFF. This chain links TRBV7-3 with TRBJ2-5; possible D gene TRBD2, 6 bases. Gene TRBJ2-1 matches the end of the DNA better, so the J call may be wrong. CDR3 size: 16 residues. CDR1 SGHTA and CDR2 FQGTGA come from the germline V gene.

Concerning this clonotype: A much larger clone lies one base from this, so it may be a read error. The genes are TRBV24-1 and TRBJ2-1; 8 bases map to TRBD2. Losses at the gene ends were 5 bases for V and 10 bases for J; bases not matched to a gene: 12. Germline V gene lookup returns CDR1 KGHDR and CDR2 SFDVKD. This CDR3 comprises 15 residues. CDR3 amino acids: CATSGGTRDFYEQFF. The CDR3 region has the DNA TGTGCCACCAGTGGAGGGACTAGGGACTTCTACGAGCAGTTCTTC.

The genes are TRBV12-3 or TRBV12-4 and TRBJ2-3, with D unresolved. The V end lost 1 base, the J end lost 5 bases, and 10 bases lay between the germline ends. The CDR3 runs 14 residues. The CDR3 DNA reads as TGTGCCAGCAGTTTAGTTGCGGTAGAAGATACGCAGTATTTT. Its translation: CASSLVAVEDTQYF.

This clonotype was found many times. The chain is built from TRBV6-2 or TRBV6-3 and TRBJ1-5, with 8 nucleotides matching TRBD1. The CDR3 is made up of 16 amino acids. Germline-derived CDR1 and CDR2 are MNHEY and SVGEGT. V gave up 2 bases and J gave up 3 bases; unmatched junction bases: 6. CDR3 nucleotides: TGTGCCAGCAGTTACGGGGCAGGGGGCATCAATCAGCCCCAGCATTTT. Translation gives CASSYGAGGINQPQHF.